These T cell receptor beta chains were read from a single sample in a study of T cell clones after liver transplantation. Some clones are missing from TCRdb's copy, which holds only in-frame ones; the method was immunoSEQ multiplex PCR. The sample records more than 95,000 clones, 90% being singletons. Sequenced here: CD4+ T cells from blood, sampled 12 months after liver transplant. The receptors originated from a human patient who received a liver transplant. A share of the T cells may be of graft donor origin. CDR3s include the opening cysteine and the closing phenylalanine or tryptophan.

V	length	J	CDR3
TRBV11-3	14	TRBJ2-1	CASSAVPRGHEQFF
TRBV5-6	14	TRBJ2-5	CASSTLQVLETQYF
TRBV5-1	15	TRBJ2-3	CASSEGPPTTDTQYF
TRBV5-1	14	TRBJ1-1	CASSLGTQGREAFF
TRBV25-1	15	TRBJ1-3	CASSEPDRAGNTIYF
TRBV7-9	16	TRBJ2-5	CASSLSGSWREETQYF
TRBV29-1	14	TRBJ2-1	CSVVGRPFYNEQFF
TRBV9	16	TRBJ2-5	CASSATQGSGIETQYF
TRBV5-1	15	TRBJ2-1	CASRRAGAIYNEQFF
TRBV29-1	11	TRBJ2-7	CSVRVVGEQYF
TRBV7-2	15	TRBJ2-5	CASSPPSGGGETQYF
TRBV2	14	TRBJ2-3	CASSGQIYTDTQYF
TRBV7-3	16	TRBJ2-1	CASSLTGLAGVGEQFF
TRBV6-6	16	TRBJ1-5	CASSYSTQGGNQPQHF
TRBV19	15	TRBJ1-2	CASSAYITPKDGYTF
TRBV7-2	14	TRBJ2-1	CALTDSSSYNEQFF
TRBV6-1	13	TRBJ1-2	CATSTGTNYGYTF
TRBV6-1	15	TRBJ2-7	CASRLTGGASYEQYF
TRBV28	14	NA	CASQPPGRSYEQYF
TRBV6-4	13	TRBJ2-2	CASSGTDGGELFF
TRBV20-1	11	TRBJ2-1	CSAVDKDEQFF
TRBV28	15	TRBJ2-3	CASSFIGLAGDTQYF
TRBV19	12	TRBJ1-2	CASSTGAGGYTF
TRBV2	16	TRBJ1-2	CASSPSVGQANYGYTF
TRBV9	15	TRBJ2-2	CASSAGQGAPGELFF
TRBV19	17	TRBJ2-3	CASSPGGAGGSTDTQYF
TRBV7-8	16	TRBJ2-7	CASTGLAGGLPYEQYF
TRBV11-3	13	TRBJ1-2	CASSFPQGYGYTF
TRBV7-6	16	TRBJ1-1	CASSRDSLTPNTEAFF
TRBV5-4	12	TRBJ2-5	CASSLQTETQYF
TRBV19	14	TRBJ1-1	CASSIRGAGTEAFF
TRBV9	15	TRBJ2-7	CASSVGSELRGEQYF
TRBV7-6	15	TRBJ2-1	CASSPRTSRVDEQFF
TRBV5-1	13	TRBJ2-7	CASSSRPAYEQYF
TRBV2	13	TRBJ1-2	CASSAGTEYGYTF
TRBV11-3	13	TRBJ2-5	CASSSGQGETQYF
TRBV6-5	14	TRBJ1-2	CASSPRGGDYGYTF
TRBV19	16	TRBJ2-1	CASSIAGHNSYNEQFF
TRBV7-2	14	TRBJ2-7	CASSLDPIVNEQYF
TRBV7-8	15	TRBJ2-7	CASSLGAGPLGEQYF
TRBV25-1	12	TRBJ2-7	CASSVDGYEQYF
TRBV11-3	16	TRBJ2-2	CASSPGRRNPIGELFF
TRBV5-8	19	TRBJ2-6	CASSPPWDRTGSGANVLTF
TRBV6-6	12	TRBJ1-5	CASTAGRSSQHF
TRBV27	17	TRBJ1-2	CASSLLGPTLHNYGYTF
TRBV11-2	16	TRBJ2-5	CASSLLAGGPFETQYF
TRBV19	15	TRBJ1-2	CASLSSRGRIYGYTF
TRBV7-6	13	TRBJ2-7	CASSQGSAYEQYF
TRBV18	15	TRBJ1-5	CASSPGQHSNQPQHF
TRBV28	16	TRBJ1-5	CASSPPGGMSNQPQHF
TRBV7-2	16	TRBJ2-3	CASSLAMTGLTDTQYF
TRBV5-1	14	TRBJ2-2	CASSISGGTGELFF
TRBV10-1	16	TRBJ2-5	CALLTSGVAYEETQYF